The TCR beta chain under discussion was sequenced for a study of blood T cell repertoires in COVID-19. Whole-study context: The origin of the acute and convalescent COVID-19 samples was the United States, Italy and Spain. In each case, the material was cDNA or gDNA derived from T cells, B-cell-depleted T cells, or PBMCs.

Seattle cases were enrolled at active infection and followed longitudinally. Germline CDR1 and CDR2: LNHDA and SQIVND (reference sequence). This CDR3 has 14 amino acids. V lost 7 bases and J 2 bases, leaving 14 bases between the germline ends. How the authors handled the data: Estimation of nucleated cell counts relied on the amplification of reference gene primers. This table comes from immunoSEQ multiplex PCR, and its TCRdb copy is limited to in-frame clones, with some not included. That table gives V, J and clone size, and the DNA gave D and trimming. The data hold about 350,000 clones, with approximately 90% observed a single time. This clone occurred a few times.

The clonotype was recovered from a woman aged 55-70 years with COVID-19, enrolled during active disease. This chain joins TRBV19 and TRBJ1-2; D is undetermined. The sequencing input was peripheral blood. CDR3 residues: CASTKDGRNYGYTF. CDR3 nucleotides: TGTGCCAGTACTAAAGATGGCAGAAACTATGGCTACACCTTC.